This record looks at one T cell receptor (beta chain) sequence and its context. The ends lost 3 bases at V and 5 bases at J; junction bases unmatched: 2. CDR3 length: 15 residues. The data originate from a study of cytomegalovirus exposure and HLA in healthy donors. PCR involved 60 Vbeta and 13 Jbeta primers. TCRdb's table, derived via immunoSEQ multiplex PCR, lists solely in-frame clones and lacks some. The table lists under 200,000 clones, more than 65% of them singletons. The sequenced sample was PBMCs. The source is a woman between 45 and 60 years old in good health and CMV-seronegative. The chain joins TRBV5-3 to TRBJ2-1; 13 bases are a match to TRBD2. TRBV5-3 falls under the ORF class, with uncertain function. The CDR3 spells CARSCGLAGDNEQFF. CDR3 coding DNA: TGTGCCAGAAGCTGTGGACTAGCGGGGGACAATGAGCAGTTCTTC.